These 11 T cell receptor beta chains originate from one sample sequenced in a study of tumor and adjacent non-tumor tissue in lung cancer. The template was RNA from unsorted bulk tissue. This non-tumor lung sample came from over 3 cm beyond the tumor edge. Three rounds of nested PCR, following a modified ARM-PCR protocol, produced the TCRbeta library. Each CDR3 protein is one row after TCRdb ran MiXCR on the multiplex PCR reads. In the table there are 60,000 to 90,000 distinct CDR3 sequences, around 65% of which are singletons. The material sequenced was distant non-tumor lung tissue. The receptors were sampled from a woman aged 45-65 years with non-small cell lung cancer.

Note on this clonotype: The junction departs from germline at one end; a sequencing error may be responsible. The chain uses TRBV11-1 and TRBJ2-5; 8 nucleotides match TRBD1. Germline V CDR1 and CDR2: SGHAT, FQDESV (reference sequence). This CDR3 has 15 residues. For the CDR3, the DNA is TGTGCAAGCAGCTTAGTGGGCCAGGGGGCACAGAGCCAGTACTTC. Its protein product is CASSLVGQGAQSQYF.

As regards this clonotype: No conserved phenylalanine or tryptophan is present at the end of the CDR3, so a read error is the likely explanation. The DNA is omitted, as the CDR3 cannot be located on it reliably, and the CDR3 follows TCRdb's listing. This chain uses TRBV29-1 with TRBJ1-1; the DNA was not used to check the table's D call, TRBD1. The V gene's germline CDR1 is SQVTM and CDR2 ANQGSEA. The CDR3 totals 13 residues, both ends included. Here the CDR3 reads CSGDGAGHTEASS.

Regarding this clonotype: Germline and junction disagree at one end, which may indicate a read error. The CDR3 is CASSPSGFQETQCF. The CDR3 DNA follows: TGTGCCAGCAGTCCCTCGGGATTCCAAGAGACCCAGTGTTTC. The genes are TRBV28 and TRBJ2-5; TRBD2 might be the D (5 bases). The CDR3 is made up of 14 amino acids. Germline CDR1 reads MDHEN; CDR2 reads SYDVKM.

This clonotype has more than one count but fewer than ten. This chain joins TRBV7-8 and TRBJ2-7, with 10 bases identical to TRBD2. V was clipped by 5 bases and J by 3 bases; unmatched bases: 4. Germline V gives CDR1 SGHVS, CDR2 FQNEAQ. The CDR3 is 14 residues long. Here the CDR3 reads CASSPPSGGYEQYF. The CDR3 DNA is TGTGCCAGCAGCCCTCCTAGCGGGGGCTACGAGCAGTACTTC.

The chain carries TRBV6-1 and TRBJ2-1, with 10 bases that match TRBD1. The germline V gene has CDR1 MNHNS and CDR2 SASEGT. The length of the CDR3 is 15 residues. J was trimmed by 6 bases and V by 6 bases; bases with no gene match: 8. The DNA for the CDR3 is TGTGCCAGCAGCGGGCGGGGGGACAGGGGCAATGAGCAGTTCTTC. Its protein product is CASSGRGDRGNEQFF.

Concerning this clonotype itself: A much larger clone differs by one base, so this may be a read error. This sequence joins TRBV5-4 and TRBJ2-3; D unresolved. Trimming removed 0 bases from V and 6 bases from J, with 8 bases in between. Germline CDR1 and CDR2: SGHNT and YYREEE (reference sequence). The CDR3 is made up of 13 amino acids. The CDR3 sequence: CASSLADGDTQYF. The CDR3 bases are TGTGCCAGCAGCTTGGCCGATGGGGATACGCAGTATTTT.

This clonotype was seen more than once but under ten times. The chain combines TRBV14 with TRBJ1-1; maybe TRBD1 (5 bases). The CDR3 extends over 15 amino acids. V lost 3 bases to trimming and J lost 0 bases, with 11 bases between them. The germline V gene has CDR1 SGHDN and CDR2 FVKESK. CDR3 sequence: CASSHAGTMNTEAFF. The CDR3, as DNA: TGTGCCAGCAGCCATGCCGGGACCATGAACACTGAAGCTTTCTTT.

The rearrangement joins TRBV21-1 to TRBJ2-1; TRBD2 is the table's D call and was not checked against the DNA. TRBV21-1 is given as a pseudogene. The CDR3 length is 18 residues. The CDR3 sequence: CASSRPLWAGRSYNEQFF. The CDR3, as DNA: TGTGCCAGCAGCAGGCCTCTATGGGCGGGAAGGTCCTACAATGAGCAGTTCTTC.

In its sample, this clonotype was seen once. The rearrangement uses TRBV20-1 and TRBJ2-1, with 12 bases aligning to TRBD2. Germline lookup yields CDR1 DFQATT and CDR2 SNEGSKA (reference sequence). The CDR3 is made up of 15 amino acids. V was pared by 5 bases and J by 12 bases, with 14 bases of the junction left unmatched. Here the CDR3 reads CSAQSPSGREYMQFF. CDR3 DNA: TGCAGTGCTCAATCTCCTAGCGGGAGGGAGTATATGCAGTTCTTC.

Notes on this clonotype: The conserved phenylalanine or tryptophan normally closing the CDR3 is absent here, so this likely arose from a read error. This sequence joins TRBV6-2 or TRBV6-3 and TRBJ1-5; D is unresolved. V was trimmed by 8 bases and J by 0 bases, leaving 14 bases between them. The CDR3 is 15 amino acids. Germline CDR1 reads MNHEY; CDR2 reads SVGEGT. The CDR3 nucleotides read TGTGCCAGCGGTGACATCAGACTTAGCAATCAGCCCCAGCATTCT. Protein sequence: CASGDIRLSNQPQHS.

For this clonotype: At one boundary the junction diverges from the germline segment, which might be a read error. This chain uses TRBV12-3 or TRBV12-4 with TRBJ1-5; no clear D. The length of the CDR3 is 13 residues. The CDR3 sequence is CASSLRENQPQDF. The DNA of the CDR3 is TGTGCCAGCAGTTTACGGGAAAATCAGCCTCAGGATTTT.